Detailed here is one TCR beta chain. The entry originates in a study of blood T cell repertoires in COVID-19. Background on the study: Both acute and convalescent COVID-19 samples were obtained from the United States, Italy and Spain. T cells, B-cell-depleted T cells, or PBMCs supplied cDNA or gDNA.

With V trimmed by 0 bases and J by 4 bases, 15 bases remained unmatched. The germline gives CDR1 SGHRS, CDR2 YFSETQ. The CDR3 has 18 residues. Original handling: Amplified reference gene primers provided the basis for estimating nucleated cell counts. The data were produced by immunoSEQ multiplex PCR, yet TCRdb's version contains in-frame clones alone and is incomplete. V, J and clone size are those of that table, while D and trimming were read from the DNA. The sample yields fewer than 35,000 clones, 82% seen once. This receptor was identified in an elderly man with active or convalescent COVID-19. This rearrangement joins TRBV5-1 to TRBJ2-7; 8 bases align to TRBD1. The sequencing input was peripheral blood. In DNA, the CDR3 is TGCGCCAGCAGCTTGGATCCTCGGACAGGGAGGATTTTGTACGAGCAGTACTTC. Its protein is CASSLDPRTGRILYEQYF.